A single sample gave rise to the 16 T cell receptor beta chains below, sequenced in a study of cytomegalovirus exposure and HLA in healthy donors. It was with 60 Vbeta and 13 Jbeta primers that the PCR ran. TCRdb's copy holds only in-frame clones and misses some; the assay was immunoSEQ multiplex PCR. In the table there are nearly 200,000 clones, more than 75% of which are singletons. The specimen was PBMCs. These receptors all stem from a male donor in good health and CMV-seropositive.

The rearrangement links TRBV10-3 to TRBJ2-5; tentatively, D is TRBD2 (7 bases). Per germline, CDR1 ENHRY and CDR2 SYGVKD. The germline V and J ends were trimmed by 2 bases and 6 bases, with 13 bases remaining between them. The CDR3 spans 14 residues. CDR3 sequence reads: CAISEGGARKTQYF. The DNA of the CDR3 is TGTGCCATCAGTGAGGGGGGGGCCCGGAAGACCCAGTACTTC.

V gene TRBV5-6 combines with J gene TRBJ2-3; 8 positions match TRBD1. Losses at the gene ends were 4 bases for V and 1 base for J; bases not matched to a gene: 5. Germline CDR1 and CDR2: SGHDT and YYEEEE. CDR3 size: 15 residues. The CDR3 coding sequence is TGTGCCAGCAGCGATGACAGGGGACGCACAGATACGCAGTATTTT. Amino acids: CASSDDRGRTDTQYF.

V and J are TRBV6-5 and TRBJ2-5, with TRBD1 identical over 8 bases. The DNA end lines up better with TRBJ2-7; the J call may be wrong. Germline lookup yields CDR1 MNHEY and CDR2 SVGAGI. This CDR3 comprises 16 residues. CDR3 sequence reads: CASSYSWDRSAYEQYF. The CDR3 region has the DNA TGTGCCAGCAGTTACTCGTGGGACAGGTCCGCCTACGAGCAGTACTTC.

The CDR3 coding sequence is TGCGCCAGCAGCTTCGTGGCGGGGGACTACAATGAGCAGTTCTTC. It yields the protein CASSFVAGDYNEQFF. J is TRBJ2-1 and V is TRBV5-1; 7 bases map to TRBD2. The ends lost 2 bases at V and 3 bases at J; junction bases unmatched: 5. Germline CDR1 and CDR2: SGHRS and YFSETQ. This CDR3 region has 15 residues.

The rearrangement joins TRBV7-2 to TRBJ1-2; D gene uncertain. This CDR3 comprises 14 residues. V lost 5 bases and J 7 bases, leaving 17 bases between the germline ends. Germline V gene data show CDR1 as SGHTA and CDR2 as FQGNSA. CDR3 sequence (DNA): TGTGCCAGCAGCCCCGGAGGAGGCAAAGGTGGCTACACCTTC. This encodes CASSPGGGKGGYTF. Looking up the rest from reference TRBV7-2 and TRBJ1-2 gives the full variable domain: GAGVSQSPSNKVTEKGKDVELRCDPISGHTALYWYRQSLGQGLEFLIYFQGNSAPDKSGLPSDRFSAERTGGSVSTLTIQRTQQEDSAVYLCASSPGGGKGGYTFGSGTRLTVV.

This clone came up a few times. The V and J genes are TRBV15 and TRBJ1-2; 7 nucleotides match TRBD1. V gave up 4 bases and J gave up 0 bases; unmatched junction bases: 5. From germline, CDR1 is LNHNV and CDR2 YYDKDF (reference sequence). CDR3 length: 15 amino acids. This CDR3 is CATSTPGGPNYGYTF. The CDR3 DNA is TGTGCCACCAGCACCCCAGGGGGGCCTAACTATGGCTACACCTTC.

The CDR3 nucleotides are TGTGCCAGCAGCCCAACGGGGGAACCCCTCCACTTT. The encoded protein is CASSPTGEPLHF. This chain uses TRBV7-9 with TRBJ1-6; TRBD1 might be the D (5 bases). Looked up from germline, CDR1 is SEHNR and CDR2 is FQNEAQ (reference sequence). V was pared by 5 bases and J by 12 bases, with 11 bases between. The CDR3 runs 12 residues.

The gene calls are TRBV30 and TRBJ1-1, with a possible D match to TRBD1 (6 bases). Germline CDR1 GTSNPN, CDR2 SVGIG (reference sequence). This CDR3 contains 11 residues. V lost 8 bases and J lost 3, with 10 bases in between. The CDR3: CALTGHTEAFF. CDR3 DNA sequence: TGTGCCCTAACAGGGCACACTGAAGCTTTCTTT. Full variable domain (missing parts from reference TRBV30 and TRBJ1-1): SQTIHQWPATLVQPVGSPLSLECTVEGTSNPNLYWYRQAAGRGLQLLFYSVGIGQISSEVPQNLSASRPQDRQFILSSKKLLLSDSGFYLCALTGHTEAFFGQGTRLTVV.

The rearrangement links TRBV11-2 to TRBJ2-7; 9 nucleotides line up with TRBD2. Germline loops: CDR1 SGHAT, CDR2 FQNNGV. V was pared by 1 base and J by 0 bases, with 4 bases of the junction left unmatched. This CDR3 has 16 amino acids. CDR3 sequence reads: CASSLAPSGISYEQYF. CDR3 DNA sequence: TGTGCCAGCAGCTTAGCTCCTAGCGGGATCTCCTACGAGCAGTACTTC.

CDR3 sequence: CASSLGGQIRPVYF. In DNA, the CDR3 is TGTGCCAGCAGTTTAGGAGGTCAGATTCGACCTGTGTACTTC. The rearrangement uses TRBV28 and TRBJ2-4; tentatively, D is TRBD2 (5 bases). The CDR3 is 14 amino acids. Trimming removed 2 bases from V and 15 bases from J, with 20 bases in between. Germline loops: CDR1 MDHEN, CDR2 SYDVKM.

This sequence joins TRBV30 and TRBJ1-3; TRBD1 agrees at 9 bases. V trimming: 1 base; J trimming: 14 bases; junction bases outside the gene matches: 3. CDR1 and CDR2 from the germline V gene are GTSNPN and SVGIG (reference sequence). CDR3 size: 11 residues. The DNA for the CDR3 is TGTGCCTGGAGTGCGGGACAGGGCCTATATTTT. Translated: CAWSAGQGLYF. Full variable domain (outside the CDR3, taken from reference TRBV30 and TRBJ1-3): SQTIHQWPATLVQPVGSPLSLECTVEGTSNPNLYWYRQAAGRGLQLLFYSVGIGQISSEVPQNLSASRPQDRQFILSSKKLLLSDSGFYLCAWSAGQGLYFGEGSWLTVV.

The rearrangement uses TRBV28 and TRBJ2-1; perhaps TRBD1 as D (5 bases). The germline V and J ends were trimmed by 8 bases and 5 bases, with 28 bases remaining between them. This CDR3 comprises 18 residues. Looked up from germline, CDR1 is MDHEN and CDR2 is SYDVKM. In nucleotides, the CDR3 is TGTGCCAGCGTCCAGGCAGTTTTTCTGCTCAGGGCGGACAATGAGCAGTTCTTC. Translating it yields CASVQAVFLLRADNEQFF. Full variable domain (remainder filled in from reference TRBV28 and TRBJ2-1): DVKVTQSSRYLVKRTGEKVFLECVQDMDHENMFWYRQDPGLGLRLIYFSYDVKMKEKGDIPEGYSVSREKKERFSLILESASTNQTSMYLCASVQAVFLLRADNEQFFGPGTRLTVL.

The chain is built from TRBV5-1 and TRBJ2-1, with 8 bases fitting TRBD1. Germline V gene sequence: CDR1 SGHRS, CDR2 YFSETQ. The CDR3 covers 15 residues. V was clipped by 3 bases and J by 7 bases; unmatched bases: 9. CDR3 nucleotide sequence: TGCGCCAGCAGCTCCCAGGGGGCCGCTGGGAATGAGCAGTTCTTC. It translates to CASSSQGAAGNEQFF. Filled out from reference TRBV5-1 and TRBJ2-1, the complete variable domain reads KAGVTQTPRYLIKTRGQQVTLSCSPISGHRSVSWYQQTPGQGLQFLFEYFSETQRNKGNFPGRFSGRQFSNSRSEMNVSTLELGDSALYLCASSSQGAAGNEQFFGPGTRLTVL.

The chain uses TRBV9 and TRBJ1-5, with D possibly matching TRBD1 (6 bases). Trimming removed 3 bases from V and 10 bases from J, with 17 bases in between. Looked up from germline, CDR1 is SGDLS and CDR2 is YYNGEE. CDR3 length: 14 residues. CDR3 coding DNA: TGTGCCAGCAGCGAGAGAGGGGGGGGAGGACCCCAGCATTTT. The encoded protein is CASSERGGGGPQHF.

The chain joins TRBV28 to TRBJ2-5; D gene ambiguous. The J call could be wrong; TRBJ2-7 is a better fit for the DNA end. Looked up from germline, CDR1 is MDHEN and CDR2 is SYDVKM. The CDR3 spans 11 residues. CDR3 sequence: CASSLWYEQYF. The DNA for the CDR3 is TGTGCCAGCAGTTTATGGTACGAGCAGTACTTC.

This clone was detected once. V and J are TRBV7-2 and TRBJ2-5; possibly TRBD2 for D (5 bases). The CDR3 is made up of 11 amino acids. Between the trimmed V and J ends, which lost 5 bases and 5 bases, there was a span of 6 bases. Germline CDR1 SGHTA, CDR2 FQGNSA. CDR3 DNA sequence: TGTGCCAGCAGCCCGGGGGAGACCCAGTACTTC. Protein sequence: CASSPGETQYF.